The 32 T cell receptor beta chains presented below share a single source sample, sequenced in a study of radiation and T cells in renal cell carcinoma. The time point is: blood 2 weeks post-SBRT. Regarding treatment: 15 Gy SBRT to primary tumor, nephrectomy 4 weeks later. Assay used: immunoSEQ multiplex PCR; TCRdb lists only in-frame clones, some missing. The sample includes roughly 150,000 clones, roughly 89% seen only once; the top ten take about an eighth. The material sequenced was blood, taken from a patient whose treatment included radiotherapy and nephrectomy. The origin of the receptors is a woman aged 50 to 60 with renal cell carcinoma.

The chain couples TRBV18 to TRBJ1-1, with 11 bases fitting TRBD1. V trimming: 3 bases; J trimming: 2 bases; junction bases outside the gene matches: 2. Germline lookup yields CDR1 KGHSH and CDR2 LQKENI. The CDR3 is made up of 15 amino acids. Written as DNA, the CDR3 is TGTGCCAGCTCACCTGGGACAGGGGGAAACACTGAAGCTTTCTTT. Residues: CASSPGTGGNTEAFF.

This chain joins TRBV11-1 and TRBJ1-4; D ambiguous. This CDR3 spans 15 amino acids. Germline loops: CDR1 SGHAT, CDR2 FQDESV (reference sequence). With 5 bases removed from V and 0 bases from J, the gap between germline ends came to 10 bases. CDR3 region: CASSGRVATNEKLFF. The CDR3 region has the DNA TGTGCCAGCAGCGGCCGGGTTGCAACTAATGAAAAACTGTTTTTT.

The CDR3 DNA follows: TGTGCCAGCAGAGCAACGAACACCGGGGAGCTGTTTTTT. Amino acid sequence: CASRATNTGELFF. The chain is built from TRBV7-2 and TRBJ2-2; D ambiguous. This CDR3 comprises 13 residues. Germline assignment: CDR1 SGHTA and CDR2 FQGNSA. V lost 6 bases, J lost 0 bases, and 5 bases lay in between.

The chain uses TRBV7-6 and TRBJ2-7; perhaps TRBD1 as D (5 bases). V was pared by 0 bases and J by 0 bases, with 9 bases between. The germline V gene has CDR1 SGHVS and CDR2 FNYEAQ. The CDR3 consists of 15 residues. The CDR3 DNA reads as TGTGCCAGCAGCTTAGCGGGGCCCGGCTCCTACGAGCAGTACTTC. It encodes CASSLAGPGSYEQYF.

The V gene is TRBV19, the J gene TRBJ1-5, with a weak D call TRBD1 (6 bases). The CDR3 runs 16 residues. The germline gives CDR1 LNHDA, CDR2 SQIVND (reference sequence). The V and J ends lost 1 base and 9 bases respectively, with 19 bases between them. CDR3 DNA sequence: TGTGCCAGTAGTATAGTATCCGGGGGCGGCATCTGGCCCCAGCATTTT. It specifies CASSIVSGGGIWPQHF.

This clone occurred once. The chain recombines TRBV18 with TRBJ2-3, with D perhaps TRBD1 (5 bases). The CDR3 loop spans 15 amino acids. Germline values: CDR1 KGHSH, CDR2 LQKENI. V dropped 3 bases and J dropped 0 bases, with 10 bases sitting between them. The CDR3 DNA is TGTGCCAGCTCACCCCAGGGTAGGAGCACAGATACGCAGTATTTT. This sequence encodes CASSPQGRSTDTQYF.

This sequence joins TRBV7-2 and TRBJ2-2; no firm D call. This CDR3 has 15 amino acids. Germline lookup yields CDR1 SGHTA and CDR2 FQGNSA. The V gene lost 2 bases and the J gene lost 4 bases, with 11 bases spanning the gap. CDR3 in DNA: TGTGCCAGCAGCTTACCTCTGGGTTCCACCGGGGAGCTGTTTTTT. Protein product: CASSLPLGSTGELFF.

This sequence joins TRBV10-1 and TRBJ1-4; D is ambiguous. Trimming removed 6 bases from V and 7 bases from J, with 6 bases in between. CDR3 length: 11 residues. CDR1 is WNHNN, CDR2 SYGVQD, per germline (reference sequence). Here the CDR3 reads CASSGREKLFF. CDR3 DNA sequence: TGCGCCAGCAGCGGTCGTGAAAAACTGTTTTTT.

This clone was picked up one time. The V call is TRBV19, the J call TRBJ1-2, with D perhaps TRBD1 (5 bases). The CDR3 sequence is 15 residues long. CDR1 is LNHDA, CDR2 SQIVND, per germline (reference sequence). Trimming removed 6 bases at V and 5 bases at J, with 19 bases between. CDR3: CASSIRPRGNYGYTF. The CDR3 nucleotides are TGTGCCAGTAGCATCAGGCCCCGGGGGAATTATGGCTACACCTTC.

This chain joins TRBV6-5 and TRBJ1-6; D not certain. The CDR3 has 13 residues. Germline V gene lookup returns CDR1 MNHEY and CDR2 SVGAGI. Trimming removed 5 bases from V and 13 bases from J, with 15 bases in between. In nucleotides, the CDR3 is TGTGCCAGCAGTAGAGGTCAGAGCCCCCCCCTCCACTTT. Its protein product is CASSRGQSPPLHF.

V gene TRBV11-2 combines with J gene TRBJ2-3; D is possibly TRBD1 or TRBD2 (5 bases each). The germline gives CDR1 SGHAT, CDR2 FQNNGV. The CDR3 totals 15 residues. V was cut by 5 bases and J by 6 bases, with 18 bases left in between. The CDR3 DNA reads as TGTGCCAGCAGCCAACGACAGACCCGAGGGGATACGCAGTATTTT. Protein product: CASSQRQTRGDTQYF.

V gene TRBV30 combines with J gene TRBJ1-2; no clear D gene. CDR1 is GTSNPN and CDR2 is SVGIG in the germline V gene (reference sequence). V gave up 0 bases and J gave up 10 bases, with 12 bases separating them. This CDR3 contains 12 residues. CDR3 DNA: TGTGCCTGGAGTGTACCCGTATCCGACTACACCTTC. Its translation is CAWSVPVSDYTF.

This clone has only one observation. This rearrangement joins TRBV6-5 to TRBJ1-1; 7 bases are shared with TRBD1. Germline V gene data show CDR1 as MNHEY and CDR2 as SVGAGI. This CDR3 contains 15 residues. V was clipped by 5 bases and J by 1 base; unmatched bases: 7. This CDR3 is CASSAPRQGNTEAFF. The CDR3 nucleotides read TGTGCCAGCAGTGCCCCCCGACAGGGGAACACTGAAGCTTTCTTT.

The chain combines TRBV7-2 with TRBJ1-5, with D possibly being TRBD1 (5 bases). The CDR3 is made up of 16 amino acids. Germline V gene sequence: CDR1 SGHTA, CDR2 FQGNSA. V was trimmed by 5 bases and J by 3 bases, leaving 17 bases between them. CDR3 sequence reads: CASSDTPGPLNQPQHF. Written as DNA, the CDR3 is TGTGCCAGCAGCGATACGCCGGGACCGCTCAATCAGCCCCAGCATTTT. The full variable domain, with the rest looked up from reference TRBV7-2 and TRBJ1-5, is GAGVSQSPSNKVTEKGKDVELRCDPISGHTALYWYRQSLGQGLEFLIYFQGNSAPDKSGLPSDRFSAERTGGSVSTLTIQRTQQEDSAVYLCASSDTPGPLNQPQHFGDGTRLSIL.

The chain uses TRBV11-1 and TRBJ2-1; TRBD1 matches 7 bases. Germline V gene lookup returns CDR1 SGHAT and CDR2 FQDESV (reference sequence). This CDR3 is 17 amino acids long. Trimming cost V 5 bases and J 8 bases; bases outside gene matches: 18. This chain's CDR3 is CASSIKTRGFSYDEQFF. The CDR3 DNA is TGTGCCAGCAGCATCAAGACCAGGGGGTTTAGTTATGATGAGCAGTTCTTC.

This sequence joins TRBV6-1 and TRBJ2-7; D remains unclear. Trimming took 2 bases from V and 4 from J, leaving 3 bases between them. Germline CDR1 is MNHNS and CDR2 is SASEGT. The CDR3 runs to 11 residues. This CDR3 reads CASSESYEQYF. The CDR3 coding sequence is TGTGCCAGCAGTGAATCTTACGAGCAGTACTTC.

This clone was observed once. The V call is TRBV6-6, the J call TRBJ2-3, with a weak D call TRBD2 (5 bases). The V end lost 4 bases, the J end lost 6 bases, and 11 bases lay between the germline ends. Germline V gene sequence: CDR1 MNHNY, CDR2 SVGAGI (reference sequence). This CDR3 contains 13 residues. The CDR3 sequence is CASSSGVLDTQYF. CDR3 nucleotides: TGTGCCAGCAGTTCCGGGGTCCTGGATACGCAGTATTTT.

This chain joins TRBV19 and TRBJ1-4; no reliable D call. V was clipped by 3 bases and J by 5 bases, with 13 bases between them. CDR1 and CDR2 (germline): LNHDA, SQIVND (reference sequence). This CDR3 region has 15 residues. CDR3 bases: TGTGCCAGTAGTATGGGTTGGGCACAAAATGAAAAACTGTTTTTT. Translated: CASSMGWAQNEKLFF.

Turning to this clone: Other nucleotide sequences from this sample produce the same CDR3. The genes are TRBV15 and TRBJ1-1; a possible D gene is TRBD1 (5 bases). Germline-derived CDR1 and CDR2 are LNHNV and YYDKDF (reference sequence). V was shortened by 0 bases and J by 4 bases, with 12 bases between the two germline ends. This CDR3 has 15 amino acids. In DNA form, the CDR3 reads TGTGCCACCAGCAGAGATCGACTCGGGGGCACTGAAGCTTTCTTT. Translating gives CATSRDRLGGTEAFF.

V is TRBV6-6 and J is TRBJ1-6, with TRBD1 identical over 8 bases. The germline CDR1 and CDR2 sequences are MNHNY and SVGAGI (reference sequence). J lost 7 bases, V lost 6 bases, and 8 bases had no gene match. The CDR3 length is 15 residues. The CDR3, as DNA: TGTGCCAGCAGACCAGGACAGGGACGGAATTCACCCCTCCACTTT. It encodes CASRPGQGRNSPLHF.

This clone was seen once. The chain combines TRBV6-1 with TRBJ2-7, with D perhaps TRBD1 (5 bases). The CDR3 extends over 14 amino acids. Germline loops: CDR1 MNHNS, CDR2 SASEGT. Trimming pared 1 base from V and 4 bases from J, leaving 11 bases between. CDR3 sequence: CASSEVGAPYEQYF. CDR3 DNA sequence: TGTGCCAGCAGTGAAGTAGGGGCCCCTTACGAGCAGTACTTC.

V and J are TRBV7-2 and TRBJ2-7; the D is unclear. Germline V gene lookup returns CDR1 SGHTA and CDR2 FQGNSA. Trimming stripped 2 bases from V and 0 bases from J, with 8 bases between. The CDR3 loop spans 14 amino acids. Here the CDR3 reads CASSLTLSSYEQYF. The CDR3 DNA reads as TGTGCCAGCAGCTTAACCCTAAGCTCCTACGAGCAGTACTTC.

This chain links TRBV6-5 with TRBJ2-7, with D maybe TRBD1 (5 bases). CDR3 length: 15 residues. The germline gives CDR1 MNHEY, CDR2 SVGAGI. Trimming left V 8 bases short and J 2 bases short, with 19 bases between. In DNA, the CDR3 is TGTGCCAGCGAAGCCACAGCCGAAGGGGCCTACGAGCAGTACTTC. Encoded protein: CASEATAEGAYEQYF.

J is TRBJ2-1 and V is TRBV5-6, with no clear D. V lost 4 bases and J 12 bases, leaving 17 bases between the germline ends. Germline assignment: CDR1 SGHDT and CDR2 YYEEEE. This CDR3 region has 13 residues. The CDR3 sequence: CASSGNQWIVQFF. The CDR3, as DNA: TGTGCCAGCAGCGGGAATCAGTGGATAGTGCAGTTCTTC.

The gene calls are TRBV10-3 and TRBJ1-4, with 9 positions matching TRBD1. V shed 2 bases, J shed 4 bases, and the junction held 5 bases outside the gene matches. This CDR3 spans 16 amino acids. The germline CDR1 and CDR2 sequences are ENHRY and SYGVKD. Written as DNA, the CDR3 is TGTGCCATCAGTGAGGGACAGGGGATGGGTAATGAAAAACTGTTTTTT. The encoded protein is CAISEGQGMGNEKLFF.

In DNA, the CDR3 is TGTGCCAGCTCACCAGATAGCGGGGGCTCCTACGAGCAGTACTTC. Its protein product is CASSPDSGGSYEQYF. This chain joins TRBV18 and TRBJ2-7; TRBD2 matches 9 bases. V shed 2 bases, J shed 0 bases, and the junction held 2 bases outside the gene matches. The germline V gene encodes CDR1 KGHSH and CDR2 LQKENI. CDR3 length: 15 residues.

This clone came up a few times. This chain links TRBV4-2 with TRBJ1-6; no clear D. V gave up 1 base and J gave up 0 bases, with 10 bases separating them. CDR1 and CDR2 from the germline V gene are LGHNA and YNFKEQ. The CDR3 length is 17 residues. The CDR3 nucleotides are TGTGCCAGCAGCCAAGTGGTAACTATCTCCTATAATTCACCCCTCCACTTT. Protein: CASSQVVTISYNSPLHF.

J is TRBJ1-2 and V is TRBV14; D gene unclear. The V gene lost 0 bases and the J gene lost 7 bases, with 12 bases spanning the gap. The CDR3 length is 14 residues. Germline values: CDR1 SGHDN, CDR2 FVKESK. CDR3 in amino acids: CASSQDPGTGGYTF. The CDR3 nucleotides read TGTGCCAGCAGCCAAGATCCGGGTACGGGTGGCTACACCTTC.

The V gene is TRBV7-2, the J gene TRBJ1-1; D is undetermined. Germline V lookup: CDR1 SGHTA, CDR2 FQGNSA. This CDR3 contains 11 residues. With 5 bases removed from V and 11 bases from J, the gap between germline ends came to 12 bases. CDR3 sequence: CASSLWLRAFF. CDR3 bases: TGTGCCAGCAGCCTATGGTTACGGGCTTTCTTT.

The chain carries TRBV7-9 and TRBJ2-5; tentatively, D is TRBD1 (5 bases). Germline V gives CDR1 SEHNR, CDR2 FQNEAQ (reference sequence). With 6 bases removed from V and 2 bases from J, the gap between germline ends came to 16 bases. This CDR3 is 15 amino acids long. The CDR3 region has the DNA TGTGCCAGCAGTCCTACAGGCGGAAGTCAAGAGACCCAGTACTTC. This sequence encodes CASSPTGGSQETQYF. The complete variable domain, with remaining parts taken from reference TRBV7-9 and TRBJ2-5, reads DTGVSQNPRHKITKRGQNVTFRCDPISEHNRLYWYRQTLGQGPEFLTYFQNEAQLEKSRLLSDRFSAERPKGSFSTLEIQRTEQGDSAMYLCASSPTGGSQETQYFGPGTRLLVL.

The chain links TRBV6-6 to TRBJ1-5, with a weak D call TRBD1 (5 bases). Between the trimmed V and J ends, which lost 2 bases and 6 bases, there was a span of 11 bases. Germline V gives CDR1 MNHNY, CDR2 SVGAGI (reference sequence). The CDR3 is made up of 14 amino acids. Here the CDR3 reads CASSYPGPGQPQHF. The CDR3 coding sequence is TGTGCCAGCAGTTACCCAGGGCCGGGTCAGCCCCAGCATTTT.

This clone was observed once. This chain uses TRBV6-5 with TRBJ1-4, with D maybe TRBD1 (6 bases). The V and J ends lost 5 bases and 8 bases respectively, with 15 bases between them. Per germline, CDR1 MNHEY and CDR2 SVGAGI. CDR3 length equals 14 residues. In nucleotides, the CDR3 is TGTGCCAGCAGTGGGGGGGGGCGAGGAGAAAAACTGTTTTTT. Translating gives CASSGGGRGEKLFF.